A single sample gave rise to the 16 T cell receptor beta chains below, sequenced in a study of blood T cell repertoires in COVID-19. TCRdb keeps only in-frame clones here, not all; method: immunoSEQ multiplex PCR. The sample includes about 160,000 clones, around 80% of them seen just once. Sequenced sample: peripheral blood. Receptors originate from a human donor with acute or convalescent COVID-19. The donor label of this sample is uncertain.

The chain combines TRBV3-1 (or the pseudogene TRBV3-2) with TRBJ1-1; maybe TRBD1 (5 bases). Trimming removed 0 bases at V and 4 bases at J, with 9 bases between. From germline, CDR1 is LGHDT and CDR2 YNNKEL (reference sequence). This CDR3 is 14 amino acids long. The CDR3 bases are TGTGCCAGCAGCCAAGATAGACAGATCACTGAAGCTTTCTTT. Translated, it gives CASSQDRQITEAFF.

The chain's CDR3 is CASSSLRGVGEQYF. For the CDR3, the DNA is TGTGCCAGCAGTTCCCTCCGGGGGGTTGGCGAGCAGTACTTC. The rearrangement joins TRBV11-2 to TRBJ2-7; 7 nucleotides align to TRBD2. Germline V lookup: CDR1 SGHAT, CDR2 FQNNGV. With 6 bases clipped from V and 6 bases from J, the junction kept 11 bases outside the gene matches. This CDR3 region has 14 residues.

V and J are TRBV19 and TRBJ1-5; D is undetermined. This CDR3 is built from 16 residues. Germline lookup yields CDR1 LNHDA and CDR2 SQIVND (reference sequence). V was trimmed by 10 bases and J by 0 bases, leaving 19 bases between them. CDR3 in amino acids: CAISGPVGNSNQPQHF. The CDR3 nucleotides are TGTGCCATCTCAGGCCCGGTGGGTAATAGCAATCAGCCCCAGCATTTT.

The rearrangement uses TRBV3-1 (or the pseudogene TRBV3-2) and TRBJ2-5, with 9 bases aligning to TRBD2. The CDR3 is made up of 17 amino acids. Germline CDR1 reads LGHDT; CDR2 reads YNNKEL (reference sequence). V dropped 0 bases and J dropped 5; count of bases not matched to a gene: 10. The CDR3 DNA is TGTGCCAGCAGCCAAGAGCGGCTAGCGGGGATGGGGGAGACCCAGTACTTC. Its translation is CASSQERLAGMGETQYF.

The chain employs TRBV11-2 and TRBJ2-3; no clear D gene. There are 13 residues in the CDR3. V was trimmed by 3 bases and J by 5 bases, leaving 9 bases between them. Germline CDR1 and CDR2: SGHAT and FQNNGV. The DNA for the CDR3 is TGTGCCAGCAGCTTTCGACTGCAAGATACGCAGTATTTT. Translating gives CASSFRLQDTQYF.

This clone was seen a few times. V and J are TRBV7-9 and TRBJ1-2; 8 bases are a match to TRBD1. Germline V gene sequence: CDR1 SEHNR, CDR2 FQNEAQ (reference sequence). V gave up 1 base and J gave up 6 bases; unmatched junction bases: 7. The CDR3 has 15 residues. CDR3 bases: TGTGCCAGCAGCTTAGAGGTGACAGGGGATCATGGCTACACCTTC. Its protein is CASSLEVTGDHGYTF.

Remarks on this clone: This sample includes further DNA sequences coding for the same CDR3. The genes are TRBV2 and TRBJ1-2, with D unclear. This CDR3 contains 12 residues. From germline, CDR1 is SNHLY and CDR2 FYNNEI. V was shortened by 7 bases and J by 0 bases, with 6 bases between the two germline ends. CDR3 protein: CASKRANYGYTF. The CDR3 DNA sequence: TGTGCCAGCAAAAGAGCTAACTATGGCTACACCTTC.

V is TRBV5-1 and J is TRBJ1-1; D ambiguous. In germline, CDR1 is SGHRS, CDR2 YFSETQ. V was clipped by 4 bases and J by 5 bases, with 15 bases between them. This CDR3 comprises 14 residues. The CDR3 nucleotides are TGCGCCAGCAGCCTAGCGGACCCGAGGACTGAAGCTTTCTTT. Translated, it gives CASSLADPRTEAFF.

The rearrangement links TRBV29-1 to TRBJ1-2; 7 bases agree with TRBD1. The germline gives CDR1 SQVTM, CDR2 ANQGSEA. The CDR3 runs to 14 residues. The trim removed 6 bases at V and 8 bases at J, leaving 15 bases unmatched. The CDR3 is CSVPGGGALVGYTF. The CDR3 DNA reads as TGCAGCGTCCCGGGAGGGGGCGCTTTAGTCGGCTACACCTTC.

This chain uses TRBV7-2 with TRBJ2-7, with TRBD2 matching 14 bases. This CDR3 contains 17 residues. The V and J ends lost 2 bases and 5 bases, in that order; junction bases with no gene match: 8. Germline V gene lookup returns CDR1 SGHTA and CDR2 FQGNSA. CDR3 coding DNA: TGTGCCAGCAGCTTAAGACTAGCGGGGGGGCGAGGGAACGAGCAGTACTTC. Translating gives CASSLRLAGGRGNEQYF.

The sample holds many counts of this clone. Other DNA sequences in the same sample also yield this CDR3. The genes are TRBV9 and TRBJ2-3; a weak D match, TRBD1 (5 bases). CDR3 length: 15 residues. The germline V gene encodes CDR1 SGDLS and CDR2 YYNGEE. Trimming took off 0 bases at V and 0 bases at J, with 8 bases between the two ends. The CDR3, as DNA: TGTGCCAGCAGCGTAGGACAGATTAGCACAGATACGCAGTATTTT. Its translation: CASSVGQISTDTQYF.

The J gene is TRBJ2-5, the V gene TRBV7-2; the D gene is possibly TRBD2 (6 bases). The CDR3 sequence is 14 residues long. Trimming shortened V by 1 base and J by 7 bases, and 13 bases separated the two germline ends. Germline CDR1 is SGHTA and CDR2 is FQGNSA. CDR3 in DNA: TGTGCCAGCAGCTTAGGGGAGGAGGGTGGGACCCAGTACTTC. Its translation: CASSLGEEGGTQYF.

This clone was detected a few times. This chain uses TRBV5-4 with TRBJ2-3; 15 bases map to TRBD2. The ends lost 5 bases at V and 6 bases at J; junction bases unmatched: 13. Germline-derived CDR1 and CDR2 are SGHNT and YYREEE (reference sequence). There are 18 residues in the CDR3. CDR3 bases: TGTGCCAGCAGATCGACTACCGGACTAGCGGGGGGGGATGATACGCAGTATTTT. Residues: CASRSTTGLAGGDDTQYF.

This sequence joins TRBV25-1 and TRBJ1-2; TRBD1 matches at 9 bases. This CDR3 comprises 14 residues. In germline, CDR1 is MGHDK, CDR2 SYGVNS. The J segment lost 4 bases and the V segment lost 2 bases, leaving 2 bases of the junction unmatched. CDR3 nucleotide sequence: TGTGCCAGCAGTGAAGCGACAGGGGGCTATGGCTACACCTTC. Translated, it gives CASSEATGGYGYTF.

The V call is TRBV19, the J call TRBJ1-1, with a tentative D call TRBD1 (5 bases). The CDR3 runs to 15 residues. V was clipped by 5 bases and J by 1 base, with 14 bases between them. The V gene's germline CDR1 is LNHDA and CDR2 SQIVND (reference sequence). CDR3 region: CASSPLGRGNTEAFF. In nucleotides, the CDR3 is TGTGCCAGTAGTCCCCTAGGGAGGGGGAACACTGAAGCTTTCTTT. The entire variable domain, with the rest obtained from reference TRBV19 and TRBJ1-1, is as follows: DGGITQSPKYLFRKEGQNVTLSCEQNLNHDAMYWYRQDPGQGLRLIYYSQIVNDFQKGDIAEGYSVSREKKESFPLTVTSAQKNPTAFYLCASSPLGRGNTEAFFGQGTRLTVV.

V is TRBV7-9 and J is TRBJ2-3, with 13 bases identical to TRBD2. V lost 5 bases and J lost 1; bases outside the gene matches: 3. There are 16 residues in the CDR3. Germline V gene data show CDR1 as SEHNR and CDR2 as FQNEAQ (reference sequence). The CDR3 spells CASSLGTSGGTDTQYF. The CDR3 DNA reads TGTGCCAGCAGCCTGGGGACTAGCGGGGGCACAGATACGCAGTATTTT.